The TCR beta chain under discussion was sequenced for a study of CD8 T cells in ankylosing spondylitis. This clonotype was counted only a few times. Its antigen is not identified. The study, taken as a whole, reports: In ankylosing spondylitis patients, matched synovial fluid reportedly showed significant enrichment of disease-linked clones. CD8+ cells made up the disease-linked clones, which were relatively rare in peripheral blood. Earlier reports found some motif variants in synovial fluid and blood in reactive arthritis. Among TCR beta sequences, a motif of eight highly homologous variants appeared characteristic of ankylosing spondylitis blood.

The CDR3 covers 17 residues. Germline CDR1 reads SGHVS; CDR2 reads FNYEAQ. Deletions cut 1 base from V and 7 bases from J, with 23 bases between. Libraries of TCR beta came from quantitative 5'-RACE with molecular barcodes. From the 5' RACE reads, TCRdb called clonotypes with MiXCR, one entry per CDR3 protein. There are 700,000 or so distinct CDR3 sequences in the sample; 19% occur only once, and under 20% lies in the top ten. The TCR originated in a male donor with ankylosing spondylitis. The sequenced material came from blood, either unsorted or a sorted T cell fraction (not recorded which). This chain connects TRBV7-6 to TRBJ2-7; D is perhaps TRBD2 (5 bases). CDR3 in amino acids: CASSLERARDYVLEQYF. In DNA, the CDR3 is TGTGCCAGCAGCTTAGAACGGGCCCGGGATTACGTGCTAGAGCAGTACTTC.